This is a list of T cell receptor beta chains from one sample in a study of T cell repertoires in cytomegalovirus infection. One entry per CDR3 protein, called by TCRdb with MiXCR from the reads. This sample has over 90,000 distinct CDR3 sequences; 16% occur once, and the top ten carry approximately 7.9%. Material: PBMCs. The receptors were gathered from a human donor in good health (CMV status not recorded). Some clones in this sample may be carry-over from other donors' samples. Both conserved end residues are part of each CDR3. A D gene is named only where the DNA matches it firmly. The listing skips clone size in some rows; elsewhere it reads once, few, many or a size class.

d_call | j_call | v_call | clone_size | cdr3_nt | cdr3_aa
TRBD2 | TRBJ2-7 | TRBV20-1 | . | TGCAGTGCTAGTGATAGCGGGGACTCCTACGAGCAGTACTTC | CSASDSGDSYEQYF
. | TRBJ2-3 | TRBV28 | few | TGTGCCAGCAGCCCCCCGATTGTCTTGGGGGTAGATACGCAGTATTTT | CASSPPIVLGVDTQYF
. | TRBJ2-1 | TRBV7-6 | many | TGTGCCAGCAGCTTACGGGGGAAACTCTACAATGAGCAGTTCTTC | CASSLRGKLYNEQFF
. | TRBJ2-3 | TRBV7-9 | many | TGTGCCAGCAGCTTAGACAGACGAGATACGCAGTATTTT | CASSLDRRDTQYF
. | TRBJ2-3 | TRBV5-4 | . | TGTGCCAGCAGCTATCTAGGGGCGTCAGATACGCAGTATTTT | CASSYLGASDTQYF
TRBD1 | TRBJ1-1 | TRBV7-2 | many | TGTGCCAGCAGCTCCATGACAGGGGGCAGCTCGAACACTGAAGCTTTCTTT | CASSSMTGGSSNTEAFF
. | TRBJ1-4 | TRBV18 | . | TGTGCCAGCTCACCACCGGACAGTGAAAAACTGTTTTTT | CASSPPDSEKLFF
TRBD2 | TRBJ2-2 | TRBV11-3 | . | TGTGCCAGCAGTCAAGGGACGGGGACTAGCGGGCGCACCGGGGAGCTGTTTTTT | CASSQGTGTSGRTGELFF
TRBD2 | TRBJ2-3 | TRBV11-2 | . | TGTGCCAGCAGCCCCGCAGGGGCGGGGGGGCGAGATACGCAGTATTTT | CASSPAGAGGRDTQYF
. | TRBJ1-6 | TRBV7-2 | many | TGTGCCAGCAGGGGGGGTGGGGGGGGGCCCTCACCCCTCCACTTT | CASRGGGGGPSPLHF